This T cell receptor beta chain derives from a study of T cells in Graves' hyperthyroidism and ophthalmopathy. Template material for amplifying TCR beta CDR3 regions consisted of RNA transcripts. TCR CDR3 regions were first amplified by RT-PCR with HTBI primers. TCRdb analysed the multiplex PCR reads with MiXCR anew, one entry per CDR3 protein. The sample has about 520,000 distinct CDR3 sequences, approximately 24% seen once. Between the trimmed V and J ends, which lost 4 bases and 2 bases, there was a span of 12 bases. The CDR3 runs to 14 residues. Sequences were obtained from blood. V usage is TRBV12-3 or TRBV12-4 and J usage is TRBJ2-7; D could derive from TRBD1 or TRBD2 (6 bases each). The receptor was derived from a woman under 40 with Graves' ophthalmopathy. The CDR3 protein is CASSSNREAYEQYF. The CDR3 DNA sequence: TGTGCCAGCAGTTCAAACAGGGAGGCCTACGAGCAGTACTTC.